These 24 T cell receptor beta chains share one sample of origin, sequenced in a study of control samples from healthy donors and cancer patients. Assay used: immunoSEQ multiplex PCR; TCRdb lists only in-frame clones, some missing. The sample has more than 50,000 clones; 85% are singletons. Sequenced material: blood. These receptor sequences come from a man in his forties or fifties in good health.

Here the CDR3 DNA reads TGTGCCAGCAGCTTCTTGCCGGGACAGGGGGCCTACGAGCAGTACTTC. This codes for CASSFLPGQGAYEQYF. This chain uses TRBV7-2 with TRBJ2-7; 11 bases agree with TRBD1. This CDR3 comprises 16 residues. Germline V CDR1 and CDR2: SGHTA, FQGNSA. V shed 3 bases, J shed 2 bases, and the junction held 6 bases outside the gene matches.

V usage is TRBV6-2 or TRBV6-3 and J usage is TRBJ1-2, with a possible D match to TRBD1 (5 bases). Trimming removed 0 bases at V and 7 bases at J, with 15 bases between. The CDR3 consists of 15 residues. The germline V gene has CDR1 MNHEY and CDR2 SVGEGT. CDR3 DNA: TGTGCCAGCAGTTACTCGTCCCAGGGCAGTGCTGGCTACACCTTC. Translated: CASSYSSQGSAGYTF.

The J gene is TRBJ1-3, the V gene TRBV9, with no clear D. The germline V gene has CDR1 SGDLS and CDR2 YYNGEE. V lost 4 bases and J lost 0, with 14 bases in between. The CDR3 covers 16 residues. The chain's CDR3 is CASSPTRRHSGNTIYF. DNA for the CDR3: TGTGCCAGCAGCCCCACCCGACGCCACTCTGGAAACACCATATATTTT.

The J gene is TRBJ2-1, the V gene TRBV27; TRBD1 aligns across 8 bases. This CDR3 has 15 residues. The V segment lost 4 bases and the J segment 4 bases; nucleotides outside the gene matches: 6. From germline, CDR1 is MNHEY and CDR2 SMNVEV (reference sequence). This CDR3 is CASSSDRVLYNEQFF. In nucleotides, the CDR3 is TGTGCCAGCAGTTCGGACAGGGTCCTTTACAATGAGCAGTTCTTC.

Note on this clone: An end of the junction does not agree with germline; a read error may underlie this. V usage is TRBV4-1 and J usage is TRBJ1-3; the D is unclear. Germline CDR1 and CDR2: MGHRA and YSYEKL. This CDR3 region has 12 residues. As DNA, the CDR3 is TGCGCCAGCAGCCAAACTGGAGACACCATATATTTT. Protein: CASSQTGDTIYF.

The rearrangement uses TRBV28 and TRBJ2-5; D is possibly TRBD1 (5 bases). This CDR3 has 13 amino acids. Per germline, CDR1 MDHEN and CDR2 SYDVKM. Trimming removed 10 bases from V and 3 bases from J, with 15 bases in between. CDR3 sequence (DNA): TGTGCCACCCACGACAGTGGGAAAGAGACCCAGTACTTC. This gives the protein CATHDSGKETQYF. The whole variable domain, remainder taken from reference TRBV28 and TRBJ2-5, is DVKVTQSSRYLVKRTGEKVFLECVQDMDHENMFWYRQDPGLGLRLIYFSYDVKMKEKGDIPEGYSVSREKKERFSLILESASTNQTSMYLCATHDSGKETQYFGPGTRLLVL.

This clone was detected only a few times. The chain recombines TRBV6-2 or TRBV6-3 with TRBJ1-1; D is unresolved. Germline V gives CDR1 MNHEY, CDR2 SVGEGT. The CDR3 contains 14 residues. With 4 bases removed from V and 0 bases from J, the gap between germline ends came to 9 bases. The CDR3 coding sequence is TGTGCCAGCAGTTTCAGGTTTATGAACACTGAAGCTTTCTTT. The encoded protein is CASSFRFMNTEAFF.

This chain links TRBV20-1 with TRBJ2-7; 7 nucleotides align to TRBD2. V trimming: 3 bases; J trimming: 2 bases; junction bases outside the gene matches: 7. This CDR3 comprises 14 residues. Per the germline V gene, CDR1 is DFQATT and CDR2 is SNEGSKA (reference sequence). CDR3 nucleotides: TGCAGTGCTAGTTGGGGGGGTGCCCCCTACGAGCAGTACTTC. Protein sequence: CSASWGGAPYEQYF.

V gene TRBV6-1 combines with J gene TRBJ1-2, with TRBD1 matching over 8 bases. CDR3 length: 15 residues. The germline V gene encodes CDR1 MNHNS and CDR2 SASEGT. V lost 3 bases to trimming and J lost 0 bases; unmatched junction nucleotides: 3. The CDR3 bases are TGTGCCAGCAGTGAGGGGACAGGACCTAACTATGGCTACACCTTC. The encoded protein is CASSEGTGPNYGYTF.

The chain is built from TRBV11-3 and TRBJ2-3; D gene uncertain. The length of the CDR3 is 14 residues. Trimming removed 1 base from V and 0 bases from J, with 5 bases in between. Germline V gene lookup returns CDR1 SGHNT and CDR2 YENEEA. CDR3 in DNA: TGTGCCAGCAGCTTAGTCGGCAGCACAGATACGCAGTATTTT. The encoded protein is CASSLVGSTDTQYF.

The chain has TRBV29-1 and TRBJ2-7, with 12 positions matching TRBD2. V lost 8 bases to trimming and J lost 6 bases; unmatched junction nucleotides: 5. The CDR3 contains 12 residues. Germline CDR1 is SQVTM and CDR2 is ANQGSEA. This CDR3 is CSSKLAGGEQYF. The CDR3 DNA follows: TGCAGCTCGAAACTAGCGGGAGGCGAGCAGTACTTC.

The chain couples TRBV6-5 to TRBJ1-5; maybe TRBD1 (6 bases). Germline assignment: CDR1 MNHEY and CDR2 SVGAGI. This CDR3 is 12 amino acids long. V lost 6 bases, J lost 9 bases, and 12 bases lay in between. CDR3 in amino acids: CASREGVRPQHF. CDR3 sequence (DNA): TGTGCCAGCAGGGAGGGGGTAAGGCCCCAGCATTTT.

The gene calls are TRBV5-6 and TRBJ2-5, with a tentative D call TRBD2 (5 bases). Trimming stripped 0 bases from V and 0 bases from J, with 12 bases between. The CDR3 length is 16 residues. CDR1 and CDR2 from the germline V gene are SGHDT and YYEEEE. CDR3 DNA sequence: TGTGCCAGCAGCTTGGAAGCCGGGATGTACCAAGAGACCCAGTACTTC. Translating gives CASSLEAGMYQETQYF.

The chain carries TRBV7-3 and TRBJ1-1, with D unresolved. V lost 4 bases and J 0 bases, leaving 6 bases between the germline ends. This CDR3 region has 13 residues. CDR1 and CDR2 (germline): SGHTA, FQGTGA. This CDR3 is CASSYTLNTEAFF. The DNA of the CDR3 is TGTGCCAGCAGCTATACACTGAACACTGAAGCTTTCTTT.

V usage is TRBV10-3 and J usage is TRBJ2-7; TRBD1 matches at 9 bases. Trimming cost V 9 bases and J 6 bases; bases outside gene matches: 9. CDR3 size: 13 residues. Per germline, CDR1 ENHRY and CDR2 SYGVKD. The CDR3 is CAITGTGPTEQYF. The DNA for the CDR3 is TGTGCCATTACCGGGACAGGGCCAACCGAGCAGTACTTC.

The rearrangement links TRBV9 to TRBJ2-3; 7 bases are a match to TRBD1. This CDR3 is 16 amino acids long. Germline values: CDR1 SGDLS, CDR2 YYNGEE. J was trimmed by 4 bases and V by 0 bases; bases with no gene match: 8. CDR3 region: CASSVEQGFLSDTQYF. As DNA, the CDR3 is TGTGCCAGCAGCGTAGAACAGGGGTTTTTATCAGATACGCAGTATTTT. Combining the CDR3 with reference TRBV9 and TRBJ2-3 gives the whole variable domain DSGVTQTPKHLITATGQRVTLRCSPRSGDLSVYWYQQSLDQGLQFLIQYYNGEERAKGNILERFSAQQFPDLHSELNLSSLELGDSALYFCASSVEQGFLSDTQYFGPGTRLTVL.

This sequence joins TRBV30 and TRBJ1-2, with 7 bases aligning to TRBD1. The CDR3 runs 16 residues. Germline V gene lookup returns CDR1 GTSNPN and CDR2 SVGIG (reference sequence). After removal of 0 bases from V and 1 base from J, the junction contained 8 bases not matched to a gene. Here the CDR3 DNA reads TGTGCCTGGAGTGTACGACAGGGATTGGGTAACTATGGCTACACCTTC. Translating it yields CAWSVRQGLGNYGYTF.

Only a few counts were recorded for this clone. Here the CDR3 reads CASSPQGAFSDYGYTF. The CDR3 nucleotides read TGTGCCAGCAGCCCACAGGGGGCATTTTCGGACTATGGCTACACCTTC. V and J are TRBV5-6 and TRBJ1-2; TRBD1 agrees at 9 bases. CDR1 is SGHDT and CDR2 is YYEEEE in the germline V gene. J lost 3 bases, V lost 4 bases, and 10 bases had no gene match. The length of the CDR3 is 16 residues.

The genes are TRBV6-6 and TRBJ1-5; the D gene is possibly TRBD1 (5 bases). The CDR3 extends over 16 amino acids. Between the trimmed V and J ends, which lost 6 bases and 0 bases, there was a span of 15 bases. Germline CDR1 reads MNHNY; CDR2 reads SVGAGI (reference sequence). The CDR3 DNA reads TGTGCCAGCAGCCACGTATGGGACCTTAGCAATCAGCCCCAGCATTTT. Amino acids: CASSHVWDLSNQPQHF.

The CDR3 sequence is CASSQLGGLAGVIGTDTQYF. CDR3 nucleotides: TGTGCCAGCAGTCAACTAGGGGGACTAGCGGGAGTAATAGGCACAGATACGCAGTATTTT. V is TRBV28 and J is TRBJ2-3; 14 nucleotides agree with TRBD2. V was pared by 5 bases and J by 1 base, with 14 bases of the junction left unmatched. The germline V gene encodes CDR1 MDHEN and CDR2 SYDVKM. This CDR3 comprises 20 residues.

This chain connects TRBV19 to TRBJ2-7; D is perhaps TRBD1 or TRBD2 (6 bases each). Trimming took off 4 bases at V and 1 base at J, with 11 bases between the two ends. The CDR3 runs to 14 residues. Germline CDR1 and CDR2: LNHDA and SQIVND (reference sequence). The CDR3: CASSKGGKSYEQYF. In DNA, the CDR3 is TGTGCCAGTAGTAAGGGGGGAAAATCCTACGAGCAGTACTTC. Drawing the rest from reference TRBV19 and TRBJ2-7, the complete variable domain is DGGITQSPKYLFRKEGQNVTLSCEQNLNHDAMYWYRQDPGQGLRLIYYSQIVNDFQKGDIAEGYSVSREKKESFPLTVTSAQKNPTAFYLCASSKGGKSYEQYFGPGTRLTVT.

Written as DNA, the CDR3 is TGTGCCAGCAGCTTGTCTCTTGCAGGCGGGGGTCAGCCCCAGCATTTT. Its protein is CASSLSLAGGGQPQHF. The chain is built from TRBV5-6 and TRBJ1-5, with a possible D match to TRBD1 (5 bases). The CDR3 runs 16 residues. Germline lookup yields CDR1 SGHDT and CDR2 YYEEEE. V was shortened by 1 base and J by 6 bases, with 17 bases between the two germline ends.

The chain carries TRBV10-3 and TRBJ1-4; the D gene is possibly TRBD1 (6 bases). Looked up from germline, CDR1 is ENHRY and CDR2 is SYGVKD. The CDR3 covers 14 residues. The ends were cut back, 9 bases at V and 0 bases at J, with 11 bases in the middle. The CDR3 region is CAIRPGATNEKLFF. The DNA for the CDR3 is TGTGCCATTCGTCCAGGGGCAACTAATGAAAAACTGTTTTTT.

CDR3: CASSAGTGDYGYTF. Written as DNA, the CDR3 is TGTGCCAGCAGCGCTGGGACAGGGGATTATGGCTACACCTTC. This chain connects TRBV9 to TRBJ1-2; 10 bases agree with TRBD1. This CDR3 has 14 residues. The germline gives CDR1 SGDLS, CDR2 YYNGEE. Germline trimming cut 3 bases from V and 5 bases from J; bases unmatched to any gene: 4.